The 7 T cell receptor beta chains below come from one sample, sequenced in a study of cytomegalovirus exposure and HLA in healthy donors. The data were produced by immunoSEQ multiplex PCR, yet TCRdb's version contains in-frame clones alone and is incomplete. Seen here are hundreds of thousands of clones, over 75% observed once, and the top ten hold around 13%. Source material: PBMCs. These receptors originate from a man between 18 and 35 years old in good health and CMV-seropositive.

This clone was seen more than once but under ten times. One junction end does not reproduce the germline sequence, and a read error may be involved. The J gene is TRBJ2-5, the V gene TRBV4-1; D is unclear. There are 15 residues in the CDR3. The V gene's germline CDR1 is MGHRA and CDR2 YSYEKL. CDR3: CASSQEVTIKEIQYF. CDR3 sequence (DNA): TGCGCCAGCAGCCAAGAAGTTACCATTAAAGAGATCCAGTACTTC.

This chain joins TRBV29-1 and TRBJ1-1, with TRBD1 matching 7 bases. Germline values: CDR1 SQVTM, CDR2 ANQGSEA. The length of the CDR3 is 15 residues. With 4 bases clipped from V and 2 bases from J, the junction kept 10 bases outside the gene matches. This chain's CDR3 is CSVGQGVVFNTEAFF. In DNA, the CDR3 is TGCAGCGTTGGACAGGGAGTCGTTTTCAACACTGAAGCTTTCTTT.

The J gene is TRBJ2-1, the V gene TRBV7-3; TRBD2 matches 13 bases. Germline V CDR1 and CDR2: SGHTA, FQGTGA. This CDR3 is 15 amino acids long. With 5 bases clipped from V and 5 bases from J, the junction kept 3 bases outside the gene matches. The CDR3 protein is CASSRLAGGHNEQFF. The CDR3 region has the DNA TGTGCCAGCAGCCGACTAGCGGGAGGACACAATGAGCAGTTCTTC.

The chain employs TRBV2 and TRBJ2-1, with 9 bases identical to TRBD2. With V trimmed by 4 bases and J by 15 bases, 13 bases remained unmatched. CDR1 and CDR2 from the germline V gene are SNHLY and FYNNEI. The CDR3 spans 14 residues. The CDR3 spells CASSVLAGSPTVFF. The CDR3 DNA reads TGTGCCAGCAGTGTACTAGCGGGCTCCCCAACGGTGTTCTTC.

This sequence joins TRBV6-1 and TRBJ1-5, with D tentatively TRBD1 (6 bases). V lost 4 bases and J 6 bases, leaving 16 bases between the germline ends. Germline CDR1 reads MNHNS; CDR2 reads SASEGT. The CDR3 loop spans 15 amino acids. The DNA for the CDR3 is TGTGCCAGCAGTGTGGGGGGGGCGTACGGTCAGCCCCAGCATTTT. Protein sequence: CASSVGGAYGQPQHF.

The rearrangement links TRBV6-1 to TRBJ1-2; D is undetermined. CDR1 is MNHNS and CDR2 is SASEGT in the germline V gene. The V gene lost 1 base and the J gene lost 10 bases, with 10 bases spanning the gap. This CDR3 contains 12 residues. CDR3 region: CASSEVPRLYTF. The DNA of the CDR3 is TGTGCCAGCAGTGAAGTACCAAGACTCTACACCTTC.

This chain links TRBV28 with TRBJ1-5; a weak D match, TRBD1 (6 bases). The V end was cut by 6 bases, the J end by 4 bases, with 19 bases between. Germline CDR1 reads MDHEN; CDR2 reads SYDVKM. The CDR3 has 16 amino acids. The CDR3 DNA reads TGTGCCAGCAGCCTGGGGGGAAGGGGGACAAATCAGCCCCAGCATTTT. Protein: CASSLGGRGTNQPQHF.